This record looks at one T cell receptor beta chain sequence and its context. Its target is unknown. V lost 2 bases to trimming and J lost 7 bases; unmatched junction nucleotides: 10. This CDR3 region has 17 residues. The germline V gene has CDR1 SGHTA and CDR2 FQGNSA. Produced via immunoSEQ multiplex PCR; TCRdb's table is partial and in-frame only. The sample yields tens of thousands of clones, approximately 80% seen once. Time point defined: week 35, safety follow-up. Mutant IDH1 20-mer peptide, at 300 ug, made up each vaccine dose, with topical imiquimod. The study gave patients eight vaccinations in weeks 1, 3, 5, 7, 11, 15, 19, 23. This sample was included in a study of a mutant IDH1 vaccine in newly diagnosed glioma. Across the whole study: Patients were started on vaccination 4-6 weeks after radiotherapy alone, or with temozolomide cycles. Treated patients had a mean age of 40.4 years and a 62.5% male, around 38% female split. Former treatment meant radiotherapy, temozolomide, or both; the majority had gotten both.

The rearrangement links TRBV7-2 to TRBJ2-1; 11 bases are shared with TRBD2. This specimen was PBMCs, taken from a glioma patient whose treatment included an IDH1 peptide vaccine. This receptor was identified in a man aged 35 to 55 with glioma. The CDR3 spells CASSLFLASGRSNEQFF. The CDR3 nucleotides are TGTGCCAGCAGCTTATTTCTGGCTAGCGGGAGGTCTAATGAGCAGTTCTTC.